This TCR beta chain was profiled in a study of beta chain features in type 1 diabetes. About the research overall: Patients looked much like healthy donors when it came to age, gender and cell yields. Study-wide results and limits: Shortening of TCRB CDR3s, moderate but significant, appeared in all four CD4+ subsets of Type 1 diabetes patients. Resolution of whether HLA type affects TCRB rearrangement was not achieved here.

Investigators reverse transcribed all isolated RNA, so they sequenced expressed TCRB transcripts. Sequenced by immunoSEQ multiplex PCR; TCRdb stores in-frame clones only, minus some. Among some 660,000 clones listed, about 14% were seen once. For this clone: Its specificity is not known.

Each population that was sorted was more than 95% pure. Germline V gene data show CDR1 as SNHLY and CDR2 as FYNNEI. The CDR3 is 15 amino acids. The ends were cut back, 4 bases at V and 0 bases at J, with 10 bases in the middle. This receptor was identified in a man aged 18 to 29 with type 1 diabetes. The rearrangement uses TRBV2 and TRBJ2-4; perhaps TRBD1 as D (5 bases). Sequences were obtained from naive CD4+ T cells from blood. In nucleotides, the CDR3 is TGTGCCAGCAGTGGACAGCAGGGAGCCAAAAACATTCAGTACTTC. This gives the protein CASSGQQGAKNIQYF.